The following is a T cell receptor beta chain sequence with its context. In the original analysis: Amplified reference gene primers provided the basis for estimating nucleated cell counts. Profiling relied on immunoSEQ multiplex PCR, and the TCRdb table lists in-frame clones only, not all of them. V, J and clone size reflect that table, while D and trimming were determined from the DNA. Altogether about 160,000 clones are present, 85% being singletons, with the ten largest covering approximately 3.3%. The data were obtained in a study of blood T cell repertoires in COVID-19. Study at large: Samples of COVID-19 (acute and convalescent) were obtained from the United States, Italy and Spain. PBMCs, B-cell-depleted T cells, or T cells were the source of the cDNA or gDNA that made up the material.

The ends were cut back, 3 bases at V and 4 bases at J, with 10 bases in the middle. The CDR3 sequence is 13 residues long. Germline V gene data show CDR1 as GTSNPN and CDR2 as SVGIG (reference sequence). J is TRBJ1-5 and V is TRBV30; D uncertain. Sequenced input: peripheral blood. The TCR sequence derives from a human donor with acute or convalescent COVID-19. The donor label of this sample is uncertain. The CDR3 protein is CAWRIQQNQPQHF. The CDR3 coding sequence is TGTGCCTGGAGAATACAGCAAAATCAGCCCCAGCATTTT.